This TCR beta chain was observed in a study of identical twins. MiXCR, applied by TCRdb to the 5' RACE reads, yields one record per CDR3 protein. The table shows about 530,000 distinct CDR3 sequences, with around 24% occurring only once. This clonotype was detected only a few times. The V gene's germline CDR1 is SGHVS and CDR2 FNYEAQ. This CDR3 contains 16 residues. Trimming took 3 bases from V and 2 from J; bases not matched to a gene: 3. These sequences were also reported in another study, on yellow fever vaccine responses in identical twins.

This clonotype was obtained from a woman aged 18 to 35 in good health. Sequences were obtained from CD4+ T cells sorted from blood. The rearrangement uses TRBV7-6 and TRBJ2-2, with TRBD2 matching over 10 bases. The CDR3 reads CASSLLAGENTGELFF. The CDR3, as DNA: TGTGCCAGCAGCTTGCTAGCGGGGGAAAACACCGGGGAGCTGTTTTTT.